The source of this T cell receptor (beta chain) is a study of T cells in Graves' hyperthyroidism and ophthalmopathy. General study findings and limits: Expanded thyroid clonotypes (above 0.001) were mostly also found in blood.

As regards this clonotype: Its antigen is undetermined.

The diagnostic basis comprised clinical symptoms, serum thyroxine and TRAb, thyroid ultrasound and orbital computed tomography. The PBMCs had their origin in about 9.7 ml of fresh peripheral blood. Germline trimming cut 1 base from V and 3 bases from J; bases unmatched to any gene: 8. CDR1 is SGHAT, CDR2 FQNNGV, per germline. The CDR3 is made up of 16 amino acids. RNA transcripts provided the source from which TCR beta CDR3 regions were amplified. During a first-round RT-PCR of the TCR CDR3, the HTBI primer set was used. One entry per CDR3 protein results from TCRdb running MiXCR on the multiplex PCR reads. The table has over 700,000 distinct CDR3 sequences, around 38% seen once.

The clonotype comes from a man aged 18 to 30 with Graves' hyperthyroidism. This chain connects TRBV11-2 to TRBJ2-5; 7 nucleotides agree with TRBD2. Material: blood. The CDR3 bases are TGTGCCAGCAGCTTAGTTACGGGAGGAGGAAAAGAGACCCAGTACTTC. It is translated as CASSLVTGGGKETQYF.